Listed below are T cell receptor beta chains from one sample, sequenced in a study of T cell repertoires in cytomegalovirus infection. MiXCR, applied by TCRdb to the reads, yields one record per CDR3 protein. The sample shows hundreds of thousands of distinct CDR3 sequences, approximately 24% of them seen only once. The sequencing input was CD8+ T cells from PBMCs. The receptors originated from a human donor in good health (CMV status not recorded). Some clones in this sample may be carry-over from other donors' samples. Each CDR3 is given with its conserved first and last residue. The order of the fields is CDR3 length, J gene, V gene, clone size, D gene, CDR3 DNA, CDR3 protein. A D gene is named only where the DNA matches it firmly. Rows may omit the clone size; those that give it use once, few, many or a size class.

>17|TRBJ2-3|TRBV4-2|many|TRBD2
TGTGCCAGCAGCCAACTAGCGGGGGGGCCCAGCACAGATACGCAGTATTTT
CASSQLAGGPSTDTQYF
>14|TRBJ2-3|TRBV6-1|many|TRBD2
TGTGCCAGCGAGACTAGCGGGGGGTCAGATACGCAGTATTTT
CASETSGGSDTQYF
>13|TRBJ2-5|TRBV12-3/TRBV12-4|many|TRBD2
TGTGCCAGCCGTAGCGGGGAGCAAGAGACCCAGTACTTC
CASRSGEQETQYF
>14|TRBJ1-6|TRBV28|few|.
TGTGCCAGCAGTTTAGAGGGTTATAATTCACCCCTCCACTTT
CASSLEGYNSPLHF
>16|TRBJ2-7|TRBV7-9|many|TRBD1
TGTGCCAGCAGCTTCACCGGTGGGACAGGGGTCTACGAGCAGTACTTC
CASSFTGGTGVYEQYF
>14|TRBJ2-5|TRBV7-9|many|.
TGTGCCAGCAGCTCCACCCGTTACCAAGAGACCCAGTACTTC
CASSSTRYQETQYF
>15|TRBJ1-5|TRBV10-3|many|TRBD1
TGTGCCATCAGTGAGTCCGGACAGGAGCAGCAGCCCCAGCATTTT
CAISESGQEQQPQHF
>16|TRBJ2-3|TRBV12-3/TRBV12-4|few|.
TGTGCCAGCAATGTGCTAGGCCCCCGCGGCACAGATACGCAGTATTTT
CASNVLGPRGTDTQYF
>15|TRBJ1-1|TRBV7-8|many|.
TGTGCCAGCAGCTTCGGTCGGGGGATGAACACTGAAGCTTTCTTT
CASSFGRGMNTEAFF
>15|TRBJ2-5|TRBV4-2|once|TRBD1
TGTGCCAGCAGCCAAGAAGAGGGGGCAGTAGAGACCCAGTACTTC
CASSQEEGAVETQYF
>13|TRBJ2-1|TRBV24-1|many|.
TGTGCCACTAGAGGGATTGGGGACGATGAGCAGTTCTTC
CATRGIGDDEQFF
>16|TRBJ2-1|TRBV6-5|many|TRBD1
TGTGCCAGCAGTTACGGAGAGACAGGGGCCTACAATGAGCAGTTCTTC
CASSYGETGAYNEQFF
>14|TRBJ1-3|TRBV2|few|.
TGTGCCAGCAGTGACAGGTCCCAACGAAACACCATATATTTT
CASSDRSQRNTIYF
>17|TRBJ2-1|TRBV4-1|.|TRBD2
TGCGCCAGCAGCCTTACGACTAGCGGGGATTACTACAATGAGCAGTTCTTC
CASSLTTSGDYYNEQFF
>17|TRBJ2-4|TRBV15|.|TRBD2
TGTGCCACCAGCAGAGATTGGGAGGGCTCGACCAAAAACATTCAGTACTTC
CATSRDWEGSTKNIQYF
>16|TRBJ2-5|TRBV27|medium-sized|TRBD1
TGTGCCAGCAGTCCTCCCGGGACAGGGAGGTATGAGACCCAGTACTTC
CASSPPGTGRYETQYF
>14|TRBJ1-1|TRBV6-5|many|.
TGTGCCAGCAGTTACTCGAACGTGAACACTGAAGCTTTCTTT
CASSYSNVNTEAFF
>13|TRBJ2-1|TRBV19|.|TRBD1
TGTGTCGCGGGGACAGGGGGCTACAATGAGCAGTTCTTC
CVAGTGGYNEQFF
>16|TRBJ2-1|TRBV28|many|.
TGTGCCAGCAGTACCCCCGTCGACCGCCTACGGGATGAGCAGTTCTTC
CASSTPVDRLRDEQFF
>12|TRBJ2-1|TRBV20-1|.|.
TGCAGTGCCGGTACCCAGGGCAATGAGCAGTTCTTC
CSAGTQGNEQFF
>15|TRBJ1-5|TRBV27|.|.
TGTGCCAGCAGTTTAACTTTTCTTAGCAATCAGCCCCAGCATTTT
CASSLTFLSNQPQHF
>13|TRBJ2-7|TRBV29-1|few|TRBD1
TGCAGCGTCCAAGGACAGGGTACCTACGAGCAGTACTTC
CSVQGQGTYEQYF
>14|TRBJ2-5|TRBV2|.|.
TGTGCCAGCAGTGAAGGGTACGGGGGAGAGACCCAGTACTTC
CASSEGYGGETQYF
>15|TRBJ2-3|TRBV7-2|many|TRBD2
TGTGCCAGCAGCCCTAGCGGGGGGAGCACAGATACGCAGTATTTT
CASSPSGGSTDTQYF
>15|TRBJ1-1|TRBV7-9|.|TRBD1
TGTGCCAGCAGCTTGACCGGGACAGGGATCACTGAAGCTTTCTTT
CASSLTGTGITEAFF
>14|TRBJ1-5|TRBV7-9|.|TRBD1
TGTGCCAGCATGACAGGGGGGAGCAATCAGCCCCAGCATTTT
CASMTGGSNQPQHF
>16|TRBJ1-6|TRBV7-9|.|.
TGTGCCAGCAGCGCCACCCCCGCCGACTATAATTCACCCCTCCACTTT
CASSATPADYNSPLHF
>14|TRBJ2-5|TRBV28|.|.
TGTGCCAGCAGTTTATTGACAGAACAAGAGACCCAGTACTTC
CASSLLTEQETQYF
>13|TRBJ1-5|TRBV28|few|.
TGTGCCAGCAGTATTCCGACTAATCAGCCCCAGCATTTT
CASSIPTNQPQHF
>15|TRBJ2-5|TRBV14|few|.
TGTGCCAGCAGCCAAGATTTAGGTTATTTTGAGACCCAGTACTTC
CASSQDLGYFETQYF
>15|TRBJ2-4|TRBV5-1|.|.
TGCGCCAGCAGCTTACTGGGCGAGGGTGGAAACATTCAGTACTTC
CASSLLGEGGNIQYF